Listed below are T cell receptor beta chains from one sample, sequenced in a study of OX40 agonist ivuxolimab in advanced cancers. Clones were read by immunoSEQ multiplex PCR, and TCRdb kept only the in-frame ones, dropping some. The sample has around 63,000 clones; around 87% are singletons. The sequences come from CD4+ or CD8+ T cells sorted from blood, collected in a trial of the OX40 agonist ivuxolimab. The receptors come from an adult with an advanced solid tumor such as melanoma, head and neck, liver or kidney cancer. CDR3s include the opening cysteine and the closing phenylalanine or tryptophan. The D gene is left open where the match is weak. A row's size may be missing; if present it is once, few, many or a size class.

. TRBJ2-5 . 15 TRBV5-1 CASSLSGARMGTQYF TGCGCCAGCAGCTTGTCAGGGGCGAGGATGGGAACCCAGTACTTC
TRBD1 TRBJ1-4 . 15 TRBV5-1 CASSRTGTGREKLFF TGCGCCAGCAGCCGTACCGGGACAGGGCGGGAAAAACTGTTTTTT
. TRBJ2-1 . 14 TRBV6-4 CASSDPDSYNEQFF TGTGCCAGCAGTGACCCCGACAGTTACAATGAGCAGTTCTTC
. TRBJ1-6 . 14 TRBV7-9 CASSFSGGNSPLHF TGTGCCAGCAGCTTTTCCGGGGGTAATTCACCCCTCCACTTT
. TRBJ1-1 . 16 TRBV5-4 CASSRPGGLGETEAFF TGTGCCAGCAGCCGGCCCGGGGGCTTGGGGGAAACTGAAGCTTTCTTT
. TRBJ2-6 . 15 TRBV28 CASSIISPGANVLTF TGTGCCAGCAGTATCATTAGCCCTGGGGCCAACGTCCTGACTTTC
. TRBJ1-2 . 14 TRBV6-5 CASRDSGSLYGYTF TGTGCCAGCAGAGATAGCGGCAGCCTCTATGGCTACACCTTC
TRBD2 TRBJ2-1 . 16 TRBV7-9 CASSLTGTSGYNEQFF TGTGCCAGCAGCTTAACCGGGACTAGCGGCTACAATGAGCAGTTCTTC
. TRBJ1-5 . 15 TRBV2 CASSQGEIGNQPQHF TGTGCCAGCAGCCAAGGGGAGATAGGCAATCAGCCCCAGCATTTT
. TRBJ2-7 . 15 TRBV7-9 CASTPNGAVIYEQYF TGTGCCAGCACCCCAAATGGAGCAGTCATCTACGAGCAGTACTTC
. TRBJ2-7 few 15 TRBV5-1 CASSLVRGSTYEQYF TGCGCCAGCAGCTTGGTGCGGGGCAGCACCTACGAGCAGTACTTC
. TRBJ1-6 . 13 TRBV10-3 CAISESRDSPLHF TGTGCCATCAGTGAGTCTAGGGATTCACCCCTCCACTTT
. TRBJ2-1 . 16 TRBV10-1 CASSESWDWTYNEQFF TGCGCCAGCAGTGAATCTTGGGACTGGACCTACAATGAGCAGTTCTTC
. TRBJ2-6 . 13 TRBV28 CASRGFGANVLTF TGTGCCAGCAGGGGCTTCGGGGCCAACGTCCTGACTTTC
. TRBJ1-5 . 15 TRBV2 CASSARGADNQPQHF TGTGCCAGCAGCGCCCGGGGGGCCGACAATCAGCCCCAGCATTTT
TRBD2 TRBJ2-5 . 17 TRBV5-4 CASSFPSGGLTRETQYF TGTGCCAGCAGCTTCCCTAGCGGGGGGCTCACGAGGGAGACCCAGTACTTC
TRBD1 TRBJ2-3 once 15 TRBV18 CASSPTGLTTDTQYF TGTGCCAGCTCACCGACAGGGTTAACTACAGATACGCAGTATTTT
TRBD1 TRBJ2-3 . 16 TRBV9 CASSVEGQPPTDTQYF TGTGCCAGCAGCGTAGAGGGACAGCCCCCCACAGATACTCAGTATTTT
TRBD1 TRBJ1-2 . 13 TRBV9 CASSGDRGLGYTF TGTGCCAGCAGTGGGGACAGGGGGCTAGGCTACACCTTC
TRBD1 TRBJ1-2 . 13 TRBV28 CASSLWDRGGYTF TGTGCCAGCAGTTTGTGGGACAGGGGCGGCTACACCTTC
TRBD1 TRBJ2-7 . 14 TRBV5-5 CASSTQTGAYEQYF TGTGCCAGCAGCACACAGACAGGGGCCTACGAGCAGTACTTC
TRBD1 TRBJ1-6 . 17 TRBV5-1 CASSRSQGLPYNSPLHF TGCGCCAGCAGCCGTTCACAGGGGCTTCCCTATAATTCACCCCTCCACTTT
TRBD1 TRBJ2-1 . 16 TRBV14 CASSQESLPGGNEQFF TGTGCCAGCAGCCAAGAATCGCTCCCAGGGGGCAATGAGCAGTTCTTC
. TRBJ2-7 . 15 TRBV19 CASSMGGRLSYEQYF TGTGCCAGTAGTATGGGGGGGCGATTAAGCTACGAGCAGTACTTC
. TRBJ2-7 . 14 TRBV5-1 CASSWNPRAYEQYF TGCGCCAGCAGCTGGAACCCACGTGCGTACGAGCAGTACTTC